These T cell receptor beta chains were read from a single sample in a study of blood T cells in healthy people across ages. TCRdb fed the 5' RACE reads into MiXCR, producing one record per CDR3 protein. Of about 1.6 million distinct CDR3 sequences listed, roughly a third were seen once; the top ten hold about 10%. The sequencing input was blood. These receptors came from a woman aged 30 to 39 in good health. Each CDR3 is given with its conserved first and last residue. D genes are given only for firm matches. Clone size appears in some rows only: once, few, many, or a class for an expanded clone.

clone_size,j_call,d_call,v_call,cdr3_aa,cdr3_nt
few,TRBJ2-3,NA,TRBV3-1,CASSHLGLLSGTQYF,TGTGCCAGCAGCCATCTGGGACTTCTTTCTGGTACGCAGTATTTT
few,TRBJ2-7,TRBD2,TRBV14,CASSQGGTSGDEQYF,TGTGCCAGCAGCCAAGGCGGGACTAGCGGGGACGAGCAGTACTTC
NA,TRBJ2-7,NA,TRBV11-2,CASSLDHLAYEQYF,TGTGCCAGCAGCTTAGATCATTTAGCCTACGAGCAGTACTTC
many,TRBJ2-7,TRBD1,TRBV5-1,CASSSTGAYEQYF,TGTGCCAGCAGCTCGACAGGGGCCTACGAGCAGTACTTC
many,TRBJ2-2,NA,TRBV5-1,CASSYNTGELFF,TGTGCCAGCAGTTACAACACCGGGGAGCTGTTTTTT
few,TRBJ1-2,NA,TRBV6-2/TRBV6-3,CASSDPGINYGYTF,TGTGCCAGCAGTGACCCGGGAATAAACTATGGCTACACCTTC
few,TRBJ2-4,NA,TRBV20-1,CSAAPLGGNIQYF,TGCAGTGCTGCCCCCCTGGGGGGAAACATTCAGTACTTC
NA,TRBJ2-1,TRBD1,TRBV24-1,CATSEGTAYNEQFF,TGTGCCACCAGTGAAGGGACAGCTTACAATGAGCAGTTCTTC
once,TRBJ2-3,TRBD2,TRBV12-3/TRBV12-4,CAISLSLAGGRDTQYF,TGTGCCATCAGTTTAAGTCTAGCGGGGGGTAGAGATACGCAGTATTTT
many,TRBJ2-1,TRBD1,TRBV2,CASRNRGRDYNEQFF,TGTGCCAGCAGGAACAGGGGGCGCGACTACAATGAGCAGTTCTTC
many,TRBJ2-7,NA,TRBV10-3,CAITTGLDEQYF,TGTGCCATCACTACAGGGTTAGACGAGCAGTACTTC
NA,TRBJ1-2,NA,TRBV20-1,CSAGGGLSYGYTF,TGCAGTGCTGGGGGTGGCTTATCCTATGGCTACACCTTC
NA,TRBJ2-7,TRBD2,TRBV20-1,CSASGRERGGSYEQYF,TGCAGTGCTAGTGGCCGCGAGCGGGGGGGCTCCTACGAGCAGTACTTC
many,TRBJ2-7,NA,TRBV12-3/TRBV12-4,CASTSIGHEQYF,TGTGCCAGCACCTCCATTGGACACGAGCAGTACTTC
NA,TRBJ2-7,NA,TRBV14,CASSQDQGWSRYEQYF,TGTGCCAGCAGCCAAGATCAAGGGTGGAGTAGGTACGAGCAGTACTTC
NA,TRBJ2-5,TRBD2,TRBV9,CASSAGLAGTTQETQYF,TGTGCCAGCAGCGCCGGACTAGCCGGGACCACTCAAGAGACCCAGTACTTC
NA,TRBJ2-5,NA,TRBV2,CASSEGERAPQWEETQYF,TGTGCCAGCAGTGAAGGGGAGAGGGCACCTCAATGGGAAGAGACCCAGTACTTC
NA,TRBJ2-5,NA,TRBV29-1,CSVPGLLETQYF,TGCAGCGTACCGGGCCTCTTAGAGACCCAGTACTTC
few,TRBJ1-1,NA,TRBV27,CASVRNTEAFF,TGTGCCAGTGTGAGGAACACTGAAGCTTTCTTT
NA,TRBJ2-1,NA,TRBV18,CASSPKQSSYNEQFF,TGTGCCAGCTCACCGAAGCAAAGCTCCTACAATGAGCAGTTCTTC
few,TRBJ1-1,NA,TRBV5-5,CASRRTVANEAFF,TGTGCCAGCAGAAGGACAGTGGCCAACGAAGCTTTCTTT
NA,TRBJ2-7,TRBD2,TRBV7-3,CASSQGASGGGEQYF,TGTGCCAGCAGCCAAGGGGCTAGCGGGGGGGGCGAGCAGTACTTC
NA,TRBJ2-3,TRBD1,TRBV6-2/TRBV6-3,CASSSRDRGLADTQYF,TGTGCCAGCAGTTCCCGAGACAGGGGGCTGGCAGATACGCAGTATTTT
few,TRBJ1-2,NA,TRBV3-1,CASSPSPSGGYTF,TGTGCCAGCAGCCCCTCCCCCAGTGGCGGCTACACCTTC
few,TRBJ2-1,NA,TRBV4-1,CASSQDNQAYNEQFF,TGCGCCAGCAGCCAAGATAACCAGGCCTACAATGAGCAGTTCTTC
few,TRBJ2-2,NA,TRBV6-6,CASSYGRQDDGELFF,TGTGCCAGCAGTTACGGGCGACAGGATGACGGGGAGCTGTTTTTT
NA,TRBJ2-7,NA,TRBV6-6,CASAAQRRSYEQYF,TGTGCCAGCGCCGCACAGCGGCGCTCCTACGAGCAGTACTTC
few,TRBJ2-7,TRBD1,TRBV10-3,CAISTRDRVHEQYF,TGTGCCATCAGTACCCGGGACAGGGTCCACGAGCAGTACTTC